The rows below give T cell receptor beta chains drawn from one sample of a study of T-cell memory formation after mild COVID-19. Using its own MiXCR run on the 5' RACE reads, TCRdb lists one record per CDR3 protein. The table records some 110,000 distinct CDR3 sequences, under 15% of them present only once. The sample was PBMCs or a T cell subset sorted from them (not recorded which). These TCRs come from an adult woman who had mild COVID-19 (a few samples of this study predate the infection). Cell type and time point are not known. The CDR3 runs from the conserved cysteine through the conserved F or W. The order of the fields is clone size, D gene, CDR3 length, V gene, J gene, CDR3 protein, CDR3 DNA. A D gene is named only where the DNA matches it firmly. The size entry is marked missing in some rows and otherwise reads once, few, many or a size class.

-	TRBD1	16	TRBV9	TRBJ2-5	CASSPGETGLGETQYF	TGTGCCAGCAGCCCCGGGGAGACAGGGCTTGGGGAGACCCAGTACTTC
few	TRBD2	17	TRBV28	TRBJ2-1	CASRGGTSGSTYNEQFF	TGTGCCAGCAGGGGCGGGACTAGCGGGAGTACCTACAATGAGCAGTTCTTC
-	-	13	TRBV28	TRBJ1-5	CASSLVHNQPQHF	TGTGCCAGCAGTTTAGTTCACAATCAGCCCCAGCATTTT
-	TRBD2	15	TRBV7-6	TRBJ2-1	CASSFLAGTTHEQFF	TGTGCCAGCAGCTTCCTTGCCGGGACTACCCATGAGCAGTTCTTC
-	-	12	TRBV7-9	TRBJ2-3	CASSSTEGTQYF	TGTGCCAGCAGTTCTACAGAGGGTACGCAGTATTTT
few	TRBD2	12	TRBV20-1	TRBJ2-3	CSARDYTDTQYF	TGCAGTGCTCGGGACTACACAGATACGCAGTATTTT
few	-	11	TRBV7-6	TRBJ1-1	CASREGGEAFF	TGTGCCAGCAGGGAGGGGGGTGAAGCTTTCTTT
many	-	16	TRBV5-1	TRBJ2-1	CASSHGLAYSYNEQFF	TGCGCCAGCAGCCATGGATTAGCGTACTCCTACAATGAGCAGTTCTTC
few	TRBD2	16	TRBV5-1	TRBJ2-3	CASSPGLADSTDTQYF	TGCGCCAGCAGCCCGGGACTAGCTGATAGCACAGATACGCAGTATTTT
few	TRBD2	16	TRBV7-9	TRBJ2-1	CASSGLAGGAYNEQFF	TGTGCCAGCAGCGGACTAGCGGGAGGAGCCTACAATGAGCAGTTCTTC
few	-	15	TRBV5-4	TRBJ1-6	CASTVGGLLGSPLHF	TGTGCCAGCACAGTGGGGGGGCTCTTGGGTTCACCCCTCCACTTT
few	-	14	TRBV12-3/TRBV12-4	TRBJ2-1	CASSLGFLADEQFF	TGTGCCAGCAGTTTGGGCTTTCTTGCAGATGAGCAGTTCTTC
-	TRBD1	17	TRBV12-3/TRBV12-4	TRBJ1-1	CASSTGEEGWKGTEAFF	TGTGCCAGCAGCACAGGGGAGGAAGGGTGGAAGGGCACTGAAGCTTTCTTT
many	TRBD1	14	TRBV9	TRBJ2-1	CASSGTGGRHEQFF	TGTGCCAGCAGCGGGACAGGGGGAAGGCATGAGCAGTTCTTC
-	-	17	TRBV5-1	TRBJ2-2	CASSWALGGSNTGELFF	TGCGCCAGCAGCTGGGCCTTGGGGGGATCGAACACCGGGGAGCTGTTTTTT
few	-	16	TRBV4-1	TRBJ2-1	CASSQVAELRANEQFF	TGCGCCAGCAGCCAAGTGGCGGAGTTGCGGGCCAATGAGCAGTTCTTC
few	-	11	TRBV27	TRBJ2-1	CASNGLGEQFF	TGTGCCAGCAACGGACTTGGTGAGCAGTTCTTC
few	-	16	TRBV5-1	TRBJ1-1	CASSLAAGLMNTEAFF	TGCGCCAGCAGCTTGGCTGCAGGGCTTATGAACACTGAAGCTTTCTTT
-	-	16	TRBV7-2	TRBJ2-5	CASSLGGALYGGTQYF	TGTGCCAGCAGCCTCGGCGGGGCCCTTTACGGGGGGACCCAGTACTTC
-	TRBD1	14	TRBV5-1	TRBJ2-7	CASSLGGTGNEQYF	TGCGCCAGCAGCTTGGGTGGGACAGGGAACGAGCAGTACTTC
-	TRBD2	16	TRBV7-9	TRBJ2-3	CASSLPTSGVTDTQYF	TGTGCCAGCAGCTTGCCGACTAGCGGGGTGACAGATACGCAGTATTTT
few	-	12	TRBV19	TRBJ2-7	CAASGACLEQYF	TGTGCCGCCTCGGGGGCCTGCCTCGAGCAGTACTTC
few	TRBD1	15	TRBV30	TRBJ2-7	CAWKGQQGPFYEQYF	TGTGCCTGGAAGGGACAGCAGGGACCCTTTTACGAGCAGTACTTC
-	TRBD2	18	TRBV15	TRBJ2-7	CATSRDRLAGAVYNEQYF	TGTGCCACCAGCAGAGATCGGCTAGCGGGAGCCGTCTACAACGAGCAGTACTTC
few	-	13	TRBV12-3/TRBV12-4	TRBJ2-1	CASSLESYNEQFF	TGTGCCAGCAGTTTAGAGTCCTACAATGAGCAGTTCTTC
many	-	15	TRBV5-1	TRBJ2-7	CASSLAVLFSYEQYF	TGCGCCAGCAGCTTGGCGGTCCTCTTCTCCTACGAGCAGTACTTC
-	-	15	TRBV2	TRBJ2-7	CASSEDLGWDRREYF	TGTGCCAGCAGTGAGGATTTGGGATGGGACCGCCGGGAGTACTTC
few	-	17	TRBV4-2	TRBJ2-7	CASSQYPPGPTSYEQYF	TGTGCCAGCAGCCAATATCCGCCGGGACCGACTTCCTACGAGCAGTACTTC
-	-	14	TRBV5-4	TRBJ2-3	CASSTEAPTDTQYF	TGTGCCAGCAGCACGGAGGCCCCCACAGATACGCAGTATTTT
few	-	14	TRBV19	TRBJ1-1	CASSLSFLNTEAFF	TGTGCCAGTAGTCTTTCGTTCCTGAACACTGAAGCTTTCTTT
many	TRBD1	15	TRBV6-5	TRBJ2-6	CASSSRGQGLNVLTF	TGTGCCAGCAGTTCCAGGGGACAGGGGCTCAACGTCCTGACTTTC
-	TRBD2	16	TRBV7-6	TRBJ2-5	CASSLGSLAGVETQYF	TGTGCCAGCAGCTTAGGCTCTCTAGCGGGAGTTGAGACCCAGTACTTC
many	TRBD2	15	TRBV4-1	TRBJ2-1	CASSPWAGGYNEQFF	TGCGCCAGCAGCCCCTGGGCGGGAGGTTACAATGAGCAGTTCTTC
-	-	12	TRBV7-9	TRBJ2-1	CASSLWEDEQFF	TGTGCCAGCAGCTTATGGGAGGATGAGCAGTTCTTC
-	-	13	TRBV5-1	TRBJ2-7	CASRENDPYEQYF	TGCGCCAGCAGGGAAAACGATCCCTACGAGCAGTACTTC
-	-	16	TRBV3-1	TRBJ2-3	CASSQETSRVPDTQYF	TGTGCCAGCAGCCAGGAGACTAGTAGGGTCCCAGATACGCAGTATTTT
-	-	15	TRBV6-1	TRBJ2-3	CASSGVRGAEDTQYF	TGTGCCAGCAGTGGGGTGAGGGGGGCGGAAGATACGCAGTATTTT
few	TRBD2	16	TRBV7-8	TRBJ2-3	CASSPLSGGSTDTQYF	TGTGCCAGCAGCCCCCTTTCGGGGGGGAGCACAGATACGCAGTATTTT
few	TRBD2	17	TRBV30	TRBJ2-3	CAWSWGGSLTGTDTQYF	TGTGCCTGGAGTTGGGGCGGGAGTCTAACTGGCACAGATACGCAGTATTTT
many	-	17	TRBV29-1	TRBJ2-1	CSVPLSGFGRGLGEQFF	TGCAGCGTACCCCTTTCCGGTTTCGGAAGAGGCCTTGGTGAGCAGTTCTTC
few	TRBD1	14	TRBV7-9	TRBJ1-2	CASSPTTGAYGYTF	TGTGCCAGCAGCCCGACAACAGGGGCCTATGGCTACACCTTC
many	TRBD2	16	TRBV12-3/TRBV12-4	TRBJ2-3	CASSLLAGEVTDTQYF	TGTGCCAGCAGTTTATTAGCGGGGGAGGTCACAGATACGCAGTATTTT
few	-	16	TRBV6-2/TRBV6-3	TRBJ2-1	CASRDRQRSSYNEQFF	TGTGCCAGCAGGGACAGACAGAGGAGCTCCTACAATGAGCAGTTCTTC
few	-	16	TRBV27	TRBJ2-1	CASSLSVGDSYNEQFF	TGTGCCAGCAGTTTATCTGTCGGGGATTCCTACAATGAGCAGTTCTTC
-	-	16	TRBV24-1	TRBJ2-3	CATSDLGLDNTDTQYF	TGTGCCACCAGTGATTTAGGGCTAGACAACACAGATACGCAGTATTTT
-	-	13	TRBV20-1	TRBJ1-1	CSARDRMNTEAFF	TGCAGTGCTAGGGACAGAATGAACACTGAAGCTTTCTTT